The 27 T cell receptor beta chains given below trace back to one sample, sequenced in a study of T-cell reconstitution after alpha-beta-depleted transplantation in children (dated by TCRdb to the mid-2010s). Read against the paper, the sample's treatment or condition label means: allogeneic hematopoietic cell transplantation with graft depleted of TCRalphabeta T cells and CD19 B cells. Library method: PCR. TCRdb lists the instrument as Illumina HiSeq 2500. TCR library preparation used molecular barcoding, with unique molecular identifiers applied to normalize quantification of the TCRbeta repertoire. The raw public reads went through TCRdb reprocessing: fastp at Q25, MiXCR clone calling, in-frame beta chains kept. All rows with the same CDR3 protein become a single entry with the most common DNA and genes. The sample profile shows 750,000 to 950,000 distinct CDR3 sequences; roughly 15% of them were found once. Around 5.3% of the sample is taken by the ten largest.

Sequences were derived from PBMCs, mostly from graft donor cells, sampled 360 days after TCRalphabeta/CD19-depleted stem cell transplant. All receptors come from a male patient younger than 18 who had a stem cell transplant for acute lymphoblastic leukemia, so the T cells may come from the graft donor.

The CDR3 loop is CASSYSGREEETQYF. The CDR3 nucleotides read TGTGCCAGCAGTTACTCGGGGCGGGAGGAAGAGACCCAGTACTTC. J is TRBJ2-5 and V is TRBV6-5; 8 bases match TRBD2. Germline CDR1 reads MNHEY; CDR2 reads SVGAGI. This CDR3 has 15 amino acids. V was pared by 0 bases and J by 3 bases, with 3 bases of the junction left unmatched.

V is TRBV4-1 and J is TRBJ2-5; 8 positions match TRBD1. CDR1 MGHRA and CDR2 YSYEKL come from the germline V gene. J lost 5 bases, V lost 1 base, and 12 bases had no gene match. CDR3 length: 17 amino acids. The chain's CDR3 is CASSQATGTGIKETQYF. The CDR3 nucleotides are TGCGCCAGCAGCCAAGCCACCGGGACAGGCATAAAGGAGACCCAGTACTTC.

The V gene is TRBV18, the J gene TRBJ2-5; no firm D call. Trimming left V 0 bases short and J 2 bases short, with 4 bases between. Germline V CDR1 and CDR2: KGHSH, LQKENI. CDR3 length: 13 amino acids. In DNA, the CDR3 is TGTGCCAGCTCACCACCTCAGCAAGAGACCCAGTACTTC. This sequence encodes CASSPPQQETQYF.

This chain uses TRBV2 with TRBJ2-5; D ambiguous. The CDR3 is 11 residues long. With 4 bases removed from V and 10 bases from J, the gap between germline ends came to 10 bases. Germline V lookup: CDR1 SNHLY, CDR2 FYNNEI. CDR3 bases: TGTGCCAGCAGTGGATTAATGGACCAGTACTTC. The encoded protein is CASSGLMDQYF. Based on the CDR3 plus reference TRBV2 and TRBJ2-5, the full variable domain is EPEVTQTPSHQVTQMGQEVILRCVPISNHLYFYWYRQILGQKVEFLVSFYNNEISEKSEIFDDQFSVERPDGSNFTLKIRSTKLEDSAMYFCASSGLMDQYFGPGTRLLVL.

This clonotype showed up just a few times. V usage is TRBV20-1 and J usage is TRBJ1-4; D perhaps matches TRBD1 (5 bases). The germline V gene encodes CDR1 DFQATT and CDR2 SNEGSKA (reference sequence). Trimming stripped 7 bases from V and 5 bases from J, with 14 bases between. There are 13 residues in the CDR3. The CDR3 region has the DNA TGCAGTGTCAATCAGGGATCGAATGAAAAACTGTTTTTT. Translating it yields CSVNQGSNEKLFF.

The chain links TRBV15 to TRBJ2-3, with D possibly called TRBD1 or TRBD2 (5 bases each). V was cut by 6 bases and J by 2 bases, with 15 bases left in between. CDR1 and CDR2 (germline): LNHNV, YYDKDF (reference sequence). The CDR3 consists of 15 residues. CDR3 coding DNA: TGTGCCACCAGTCTAGCAATGGGGGTCACAGATACGCAGTATTTT. It is translated as CATSLAMGVTDTQYF.

V gene TRBV30 combines with J gene TRBJ1-1, with D possibly being TRBD1 (5 bases). This CDR3 has 17 residues. V was trimmed by 3 bases and J by 0 bases, leaving 20 bases between them. Germline V CDR1 and CDR2: GTSNPN, SVGIG (reference sequence). The chain's CDR3 is CAWSQGSLGFLNTEAFF. In DNA form, the CDR3 reads TGTGCCTGGAGCCAGGGTTCCCTGGGGTTCCTGAACACTGAAGCTTTCTTT.

The rearrangement joins TRBV5-1 to TRBJ2-7, with D perhaps TRBD1 (5 bases). This CDR3 is built from 15 residues. V dropped 1 base and J dropped 0 bases, with 11 bases sitting between them. The germline gives CDR1 SGHRS, CDR2 YFSETQ. The CDR3 reads CASSLIRDSSYEQYF. CDR3 bases: TGCGCCAGCAGCTTGATACGAGACAGCTCCTACGAGCAGTACTTC.

The chain uses TRBV13 and TRBJ2-7; 14 positions agree with TRBD2. With V trimmed by 3 bases and J by 2 bases, 6 bases remained unmatched. CDR1 PRHDT and CDR2 FYEKMQ come from the germline V gene (reference sequence). The length of the CDR3 is 17 residues. This chain's CDR3 is CASSFGLAGGFAYEQYF. The CDR3 DNA reads as TGTGCCAGCAGCTTCGGACTAGCGGGAGGCTTTGCCTACGAGCAGTACTTC. Full variable domain (outside the CDR3, taken from reference TRBV13 and TRBJ2-7): AAGVIQSPRHLIKEKRETATLKCYPIPRHDTVYWYQQGPGQDPQFLISFYEKMQSDKGSIPDRFSAQQFSDYHSELNMSSLELGDSALYFCASSFGLAGGFAYEQYFGPGTRLTVT.

This clonotype was seen only a few times. The CDR3 DNA is TGTGCCAGCAGCGAAACCGGGCTGGAGACCCAGTACTTC. Translating gives CASSETGLETQYF. This chain joins TRBV7-2 and TRBJ2-5; D is undetermined. Trimming removed 5 bases from V and 5 bases from J, with 12 bases in between. The CDR3 totals 13 residues. CDR1 is SGHTA and CDR2 is FQGNSA in the germline V gene.

This clonotype is a singleton in its sample. The CDR3, as DNA: TGTGCCAGCAGTGAATCATTGACAGGGGACGGTGAAGCTTTCTTT. This codes for CASSESLTGDGEAFF. The chain has TRBV25-1 and TRBJ1-1; 8 nucleotides match TRBD1. The CDR3 loop spans 15 amino acids. Germline loops: CDR1 MGHDK, CDR2 SYGVNS. V dropped 1 base and J dropped 7; count of bases not matched to a gene: 8.

Only a few counts were recorded for this clonotype. V gene TRBV29-1 combines with J gene TRBJ2-3, with D unresolved. V gave up 4 bases and J gave up 2 bases, with 7 bases separating them. The CDR3 is 12 amino acids. CDR1 and CDR2 (germline): SQVTM, ANQGSEA. The CDR3 sequence is CSVVQHTDTQYF. For the CDR3, the DNA is TGCAGCGTTGTTCAGCACACAGATACGCAGTATTTT.

There are a few counts of this clonotype. The rearrangement joins TRBV12-3 or TRBV12-4 to TRBJ1-5; D is undetermined. The CDR3 spans 12 residues. Trimming cost V 1 base and J 9 bases, with 7 bases left between them. The CDR3: CASSLEVMPQHF. CDR3 nucleotide sequence: TGTGCCAGCAGTTTAGAGGTCATGCCCCAGCATTTT.

The chain is built from TRBV13 and TRBJ2-5; D call uncertain. The CDR3 extends over 12 amino acids. Trimming removed 1 base at V and 8 bases at J, with 8 bases between. The V gene's germline CDR1 is PRHDT and CDR2 FYEKMQ (reference sequence). CDR3 DNA sequence: TGTGCCAGCAGCTTAGCCCTCCAAACCCAGTACTTC. Protein sequence: CASSLALQTQYF.

In its sample, this clonotype was seen a few times. The J gene is TRBJ1-5, the V gene TRBV7-2; D uncertain. Trimming left V 6 bases short and J 4 bases short, with 13 bases between. Germline lookup yields CDR1 SGHTA and CDR2 FQGNSA. This CDR3 contains 14 residues. The CDR3 nucleotides are TGTGCCAGCAGTTCTTGGGTCTCTAATCAGCCCCAGCATTTT. It specifies CASSSWVSNQPQHF.

This clonotype was seen more than once but under ten times. V usage is TRBV15 and J usage is TRBJ2-4, with TRBD2 as a possible D gene (5 bases). V lost 0 bases to trimming and J lost 3 bases, with 12 bases between them. CDR1 and CDR2 from the germline V gene are LNHNV and YYDKDF (reference sequence). This CDR3 region has 16 residues. The chain's CDR3 is CATSREGSEVKNIQYF. In nucleotides, the CDR3 is TGTGCCACCAGCAGAGAAGGTAGCGAGGTCAAAAACATTCAGTACTTC.

This clonotype was counted only a few times. The rearrangement joins TRBV27 to TRBJ1-1; tentatively, D is TRBD1 (5 bases). Trimming stripped 4 bases from V and 0 bases from J, with 6 bases between. This CDR3 region has 13 residues. The germline V gene has CDR1 MNHEY and CDR2 SMNVEV (reference sequence). In nucleotides, the CDR3 is TGTGCCAGCAGTTGGGGGATGAACACTGAAGCTTTCTTT. Its translation: CASSWGMNTEAFF.

This clonotype appeared a few times. V gene TRBV18 combines with J gene TRBJ2-7; TRBD1 agrees at 7 bases. The CDR3 length is 15 residues. The germline V gene encodes CDR1 KGHSH and CDR2 LQKENI. Trimming took 2 bases from V and 2 from J; bases not matched to a gene: 6. For the CDR3, the DNA is TGTGCCAGCTCACCAAGGGGGCCAGGAACCTACGAGCAGTACTTC. Translation gives CASSPRGPGTYEQYF.

The table lists this clonotype with a few counts. The chain employs TRBV3-1 and TRBJ2-3; either TRBD1 or TRBD2 may supply D (6 bases each). V was cut by 1 base and J by 1 base, with 18 bases left in between. CDR3 length: 18 amino acids. Germline CDR1 is LGHDT and CDR2 is YNNKEL (reference sequence). CDR3 nucleotide sequence: TGTGCCAGCAGCCAAGTAGGTCGGGGGCGAGGTCGCACAGATACGCAGTATTTT. Its protein is CASSQVGRGRGRTDTQYF.

This clonotype was detected only a few times. This sequence joins TRBV4-1 and TRBJ1-6; D unclear. The CDR3 is 15 amino acids. Trimming left V 0 bases short and J 7 bases short, with 10 bases between. Looked up from germline, CDR1 is MGHRA and CDR2 is YSYEKL. The CDR3 reads CASSQEQHWNSPLHF. As DNA, the CDR3 is TGCGCCAGCAGCCAAGAACAGCACTGGAATTCACCCCTCCACTTT.

V usage is TRBV7-2 and J usage is TRBJ1-2, with TRBD1 matching over 10 bases. CDR1 is SGHTA, CDR2 FQGNSA, per germline. This CDR3 spans 17 amino acids. The ends lost 0 bases at V and 1 base at J; junction bases unmatched: 5. The CDR3 nucleotides read TGTGCCAGCAGCTTAGCCTTCGGGACAGGGGATAACTATGGCTACACCTTC. This translates into CASSLAFGTGDNYGYTF.

This clonotype was observed many times. V and J are TRBV4-1 and TRBJ2-7; D tentatively reads TRBD1 or TRBD2 (5 bases each). Trimming shortened V by 0 bases and J by 3 bases, and 15 bases separated the two germline ends. CDR1 and CDR2 (germline): MGHRA, YSYEKL. CDR3 length equals 16 residues. The CDR3 bases are TGCGCCAGCAGCCAAGAACGGGGACCACCCTACTACGAGCAGTACTTC. This encodes CASSQERGPPYYEQYF.

This rearrangement joins TRBV15 to TRBJ2-1; D unresolved. Germline CDR1 reads LNHNV; CDR2 reads YYDKDF (reference sequence). Trimming took off 4 bases at V and 5 bases at J, with 6 bases between the two ends. CDR3 length equals 12 residues. CDR3 sequence (DNA): TGTGCCACCAGCACCCTAAACAATGAGCAGTTCTTC. It encodes CATSTLNNEQFF.

This clonotype was counted only a few times. The chain is built from TRBV11-1 and TRBJ2-5; TRBD2 matches at 7 bases. J gave up 1 base and V 4 bases, and 6 bases lay outside the gene matches. CDR3 length equals 15 residues. Germline values: CDR1 SGHAT, CDR2 FQDESV (reference sequence). The CDR3: CASSSGGMVQETQYF. In nucleotides, the CDR3 is TGTGCCAGCAGCTCGGGAGGTATGGTCCAAGAGACCCAGTACTTC.

The chain carries TRBV5-4 and TRBJ2-1; D is uncertain. Looked up from germline, CDR1 is SGHNT and CDR2 is YYREEE (reference sequence). CDR3 size: 13 residues. V lost 10 bases to trimming and J lost 6 bases, with 17 bases between them. The CDR3 region is CAVRVLLGNEQFF. For the CDR3, the DNA is TGTGCCGTCCGGGTGCTTTTGGGCAATGAGCAGTTCTTC.

This clonotype appeared once. The chain recombines TRBV6-4 with TRBJ1-1; D uncertain. V was clipped by 7 bases and J by 1 base, with 16 bases between them. There are 15 residues in the CDR3. Germline assignment: CDR1 MRHNA and CDR2 SNTAGT. The CDR3 region is CASNRDPFRNTEAFF. For the CDR3, the DNA is TGTGCCAGCAATCGGGATCCATTTCGGAACACTGAAGCTTTCTTT.

The chain carries TRBV13 and TRBJ2-7; D possibly corresponds to TRBD2 (6 bases). The V gene's germline CDR1 is PRHDT and CDR2 FYEKMQ (reference sequence). Trimming left V 0 bases short and J 6 bases short, with 15 bases between. The CDR3 covers 15 residues. The CDR3 loop reads CASSLGGGFAPEQYF. The DNA of the CDR3 is TGTGCCAGCAGCTTAGGGGGGGGATTTGCCCCCGAGCAGTACTTC.